Listed below are T cell receptor beta chains from one sample, sequenced in a study of cytomegalovirus exposure and HLA in healthy donors. Clones were sequenced by immunoSEQ multiplex PCR, and TCRdb holds only the in-frame ones, with some missing. Of approximately 84,000 clones listed, around four fifths are singletons. What was sequenced was PBMCs. The receptors derive from a male donor in good health and CMV-seropositive. CDR3s include the opening cysteine and the closing phenylalanine or tryptophan. The order of the fields is CDR3 protein, CDR3 DNA, J gene, clone size, D gene, V gene. D genes are given only for firm matches. The size field is filled for only some rows; it gives once, few, many or a size class.

CDR3aa: CASSLVTGIQNNEQFF
CDR3nt: TGCGCCAGCAGCTTGGTGACCGGGATACAGAACAATGAGCAGTTCTTC
j_gene: TRBJ2-1
abundance: -
d_gene: -
v_gene: TRBV5-1

CDR3aa: CASSSSGYEQYF
CDR3nt: TGTGCCAGCAGCTCCTCAGGTTACGAGCAGTACTTC
j_gene: TRBJ2-7
abundance: -
d_gene: -
v_gene: TRBV11-2

CDR3aa: CASSLRKELAGGGNIQYF
CDR3nt: TGTGCCAGCAGTCTAAGAAAAGAACTAGCGGGAGGAGGAAACATTCAGTACTTC
j_gene: TRBJ2-4
abundance: once
d_gene: TRBD2
v_gene: TRBV2

CDR3aa: CASSIGTGTEVNTEAFF
CDR3nt: TGTGCCAGCAGCATCGGGACAGGGACTGAGGTGAACACTGAAGCTTTCTTT
j_gene: TRBJ1-1
abundance: few
d_gene: TRBD1
v_gene: TRBV27

CDR3aa: CASSLQSLRTVNTEAFF
CDR3nt: TGTGCCAGCAGCCTCCAATCCCTAAGGACTGTGAACACTGAAGCTTTCTTT
j_gene: TRBJ1-1
abundance: few
d_gene: -
v_gene: TRBV13

CDR3aa: CASSQSRLATENEQFF
CDR3nt: TGTGCCAGCAGCCAATCGAGGCTAGCGACCGAGAATGAGCAGTTCTTC
j_gene: TRBJ2-1
abundance: -
d_gene: -
v_gene: TRBV16

CDR3aa: CASSLERNQPQHF
CDR3nt: TGTGCCAGCAGCTTAGAGCGCAATCAGCCCCAGCATTTT
j_gene: TRBJ1-5
abundance: -
d_gene: -
v_gene: TRBV13

CDR3aa: CASSLEGRRYEQYF
CDR3nt: TGTGCCAGCAGTTTAGAGGGGAGGCGCTACGAGCAGTACTTC
j_gene: TRBJ2-7
abundance: -
d_gene: -
v_gene: TRBV27

CDR3aa: CASSYQNTEAFF
CDR3nt: TGTGCCAGCAGTTACCAGAACACTGAAGCTTTCTTT
j_gene: TRBJ1-1
abundance: few
d_gene: -
v_gene: TRBV6-6

CDR3aa: CASNFLAGGGNEQFF
CDR3nt: TGTGCCAGCAATTTTCTAGCGGGAGGAGGTAATGAGCAGTTCTTC
j_gene: TRBJ2-1
abundance: -
d_gene: TRBD2
v_gene: TRBV27

CDR3aa: CASSELPGQGRYTEAFF
CDR3nt: TGTGCCAGCAGTGAGTTACCGGGACAGGGGAGGTACACTGAAGCTTTCTTT
j_gene: TRBJ1-1
abundance: -
d_gene: TRBD1
v_gene: TRBV6-1

CDR3aa: CSAGTGGEQYF
CDR3nt: TGCAGTGCGGGGACAGGGGGCGAGCAGTACTTC
j_gene: TRBJ2-7
abundance: once
d_gene: TRBD1
v_gene: TRBV20-1

CDR3aa: CASSTGIRKNTEAFF
CDR3nt: TGTGCCAGTAGTACCGGGATTCGGAAAAACACTGAAGCTTTCTTT
j_gene: TRBJ1-1
abundance: -
d_gene: -
v_gene: TRBV19

CDR3aa: CASRQTAAGITDTQYF
CDR3nt: TGTGCCAGCAGACAAACCGCAGCAGGGATTACAGATACGCAGTATTTT
j_gene: TRBJ2-3
abundance: -
d_gene: -
v_gene: TRBV7-9